This T cell receptor (beta chain) is drawn from a study of shared clonotypes between healthy human individuals. Study observations and caveats: Estimated richness was generally greater in naive than memory subsets.

Germline loops: CDR1 MDHEN, CDR2 SYDVKM. V was trimmed by 3 bases and J by 7 bases, leaving 24 bases between them. The CDR3 loop spans 17 amino acids. Donors were Caucasian adults residing in Nashville, Tennessee, USA. CD4+ cell separation produced CD45RA+ naive and CD45RA-negative memory subsets. Turning to this clone: Its matching antigen is unknown.

Methods used by the authors: ImmunoSEQ gave junction-only sequences without quality scores, so filtering differed. TCRdb's table, derived via immunoSEQ multiplex PCR, lists solely in-frame clones and lacks some. V, J and clone size were drawn from that table, and D and trimming were deduced from the DNA. The sample lists 550,000 to 850,000 clones, 74% occurring once. The origin of this receptor is a young woman in good health. This chain connects TRBV28 to TRBJ2-5; possibly TRBD2 for D (6 bases). Sequencing was done on a sample of memory CD4+ T cells sorted from blood. The subset: CD45RA-negative fraction. The CDR3 sequence is CASSLSGGANARGTQYF. The CDR3 DNA reads as TGTGCCAGCAGTTTGAGTGGCGGGGCGAACGCAAGAGGGACCCAGTACTTC.